The entry below gives a single T cell receptor beta chain sequence along with its context. The germline CDR1 and CDR2 sequences are DFQATT and SNEGSKA (reference sequence). The CDR3 consists of 12 residues. Trimming shortened V by 7 bases and J by 1 base, and 8 bases separated the two germline ends. TCRdb re-called the 5' RACE reads through MiXCR, storing one row per CDR3 protein. The sample yields under 6,500 distinct CDR3 sequences, about two thirds seen once. This sequence was found in a female donor with breast cancer. The sequencing input was naive CD4+ T cells sorted from blood. The subset here: naive CD4+ T cells, CD4+CD45RA+CD25-. V is TRBV20-1 and J is TRBJ1-5, with D unresolved. CDR3 bases: TGCAGTGGCGGAAGGAGCAATCAGCCCCAGCATTTT. It is translated as CSGGRSNQPQHF.